This T cell receptor beta chain was found in a study of T-cell reconstitution after alpha-beta-depleted transplantation in children. General study results and limits: Expanded graft clones numbering several hundred reportedly gave rise to alpha-beta T cells about two months after transplant.

There are a few counts of this clonotype. Its target is unknown. Preparation of the TCRbeta library involved a method that used unique molecular identifiers. MiXCR, run by TCRdb on the PCR reads, gives a single entry per CDR3 protein. There are approximately 500,000 distinct CDR3 sequences in the sample; roughly a quarter occur only once, and 30% to 45% lies in the top ten. V shed 0 bases and J shed 9 bases, with 16 bases lying between them. The CDR3 length is 15 residues. CDR1 is SGDLS and CDR2 is YYNGEE in the germline V gene. Sequenced here: PBMCs, sampled before TCRalphabeta/CD19-depleted stem cell transplant. V is TRBV9 and J is TRBJ2-1, with a tentative D call TRBD1 (6 bases). The sequence was obtained from a boy in the first two years of life with Wiskott-Aldrich syndrome, due to receive a stem cell transplant. The CDR3 DNA sequence: TGTGCCAGCAGCGTAGTAGGGGGTTCTTGGGGTGAGCAGTTCTTC. As protein: CASSVVGGSWGEQFF.